A single TCR beta chain is shown here with its context. The conserved phenylalanine or tryptophan is not found at the CDR3 terminus, so this likely reflects a read error. This sample is part of a study of blood T cells in healthy people across ages. Total RNA extracted from each sample amounted to at least 5.5 micrograms. The CDR3 totals 11 residues. Germline V gene sequence: CDR1 MDHEN, CDR2 SYDVKM. PCR was performed a second time for 7 to 11 cycles using a sample-barcoded 5' primer and a J-beta primer mix. Sequencing recovered at least 2.5 million CDR3-containing paired-end reads from each sample. TCRdb ran MiXCR on the 5' RACE reads and lists one entry per CDR3 protein. The table lists roughly 1,000,000 distinct CDR3 sequences, less than 25% of them singletons. These data were likewise used in another study, on T cells of mothers and their children. This second report adds: RNA extracted was entirely used for cDNA synthesis, 1.5 ug per 15 ul.

This TCR was recovered from a girl between 2 and 10 years old in good health. Sequencing was carried out using blood. This sequence joins TRBV28 and TRBJ2-5, with D perhaps TRBD1 (6 bases). The end of the DNA aligns better with TRBJ2-7, so the J call may be wrong. The CDR3 region is CASKTGNEQYL. CDR3 DNA: TGTGCCAGCAAAACAGGGAACGAGCAGTACTTG.